This T cell receptor (beta chain) is from a study of radiotherapy plus CTLA-4 blockade in lung cancer (dated by TCRdb to 2016 to 2019). As for the study more broadly: Among the enrolled patients, around 19% had an objective response, and 31% reached disease control.

With regard to this clone: What antigen it recognizes has not been identified. The input lacks base qualities; no much larger clone sits a single base away.

The V end loses 6 bases and the J end loses 8 bases, and a stretch of 19 bases separates them. The CDR3 numbers 14 residues from cysteine through phenylalanine. CDR3 DNA is the only sequence kept; it has 42 bases, read in frame from the first base. The germline V gene (reference sequence) gives CDR1 as MNHNY and CDR2 as SVGAGI. Results the study describes overall, beyond this receptor: The strongest predictors of response, as reported, were early dynamic changes in blood T cell clones along with a rise in serum interferon-beta after radiation. After treatment with radiotherapy and ipilimumab, TCR clones that came from tumors expanded in the peripheral blood.

In this study, focal radiation therapy paired with CTLA-4 blockade (ipilimumab) was tested in patients who had chemo-refractory metastatic non-small-cell lung cancer. Libraries were prepared through the immunoSEQ multiplex PCR assay. As stored in TCRdb, this immuneACCESS dataset retains in-frame rearrangements with V and J assigned. A fraction of the clones does not appear; measured against another copy, unresolved V genes explain less than half of the discrepancy, and the remainder lacks a known reason. The table for this sample lists fewer than 40,000 clones; 70% to 85% of them were counted only once. The biggest ten clones account for 7% to 9.5% of the sample.

The clonotype was recovered from a human donor with non-small cell lung cancer who had stable disease on radiotherapy plus ipilimumab. This chain joins TRBV6-6 to TRBJ1-2, with TRBD1 tentatively as D gene (6 bases match). The source material was peripheral blood, sampled from a patient treated with radiotherapy plus ipilimumab. The encoded CDR3 is CASRQSLTGRGYTF. The DNA sequence is given as TGTGCCAGCAGACAAAGTTTGACAGGAAGAGGCTACACCTTC.